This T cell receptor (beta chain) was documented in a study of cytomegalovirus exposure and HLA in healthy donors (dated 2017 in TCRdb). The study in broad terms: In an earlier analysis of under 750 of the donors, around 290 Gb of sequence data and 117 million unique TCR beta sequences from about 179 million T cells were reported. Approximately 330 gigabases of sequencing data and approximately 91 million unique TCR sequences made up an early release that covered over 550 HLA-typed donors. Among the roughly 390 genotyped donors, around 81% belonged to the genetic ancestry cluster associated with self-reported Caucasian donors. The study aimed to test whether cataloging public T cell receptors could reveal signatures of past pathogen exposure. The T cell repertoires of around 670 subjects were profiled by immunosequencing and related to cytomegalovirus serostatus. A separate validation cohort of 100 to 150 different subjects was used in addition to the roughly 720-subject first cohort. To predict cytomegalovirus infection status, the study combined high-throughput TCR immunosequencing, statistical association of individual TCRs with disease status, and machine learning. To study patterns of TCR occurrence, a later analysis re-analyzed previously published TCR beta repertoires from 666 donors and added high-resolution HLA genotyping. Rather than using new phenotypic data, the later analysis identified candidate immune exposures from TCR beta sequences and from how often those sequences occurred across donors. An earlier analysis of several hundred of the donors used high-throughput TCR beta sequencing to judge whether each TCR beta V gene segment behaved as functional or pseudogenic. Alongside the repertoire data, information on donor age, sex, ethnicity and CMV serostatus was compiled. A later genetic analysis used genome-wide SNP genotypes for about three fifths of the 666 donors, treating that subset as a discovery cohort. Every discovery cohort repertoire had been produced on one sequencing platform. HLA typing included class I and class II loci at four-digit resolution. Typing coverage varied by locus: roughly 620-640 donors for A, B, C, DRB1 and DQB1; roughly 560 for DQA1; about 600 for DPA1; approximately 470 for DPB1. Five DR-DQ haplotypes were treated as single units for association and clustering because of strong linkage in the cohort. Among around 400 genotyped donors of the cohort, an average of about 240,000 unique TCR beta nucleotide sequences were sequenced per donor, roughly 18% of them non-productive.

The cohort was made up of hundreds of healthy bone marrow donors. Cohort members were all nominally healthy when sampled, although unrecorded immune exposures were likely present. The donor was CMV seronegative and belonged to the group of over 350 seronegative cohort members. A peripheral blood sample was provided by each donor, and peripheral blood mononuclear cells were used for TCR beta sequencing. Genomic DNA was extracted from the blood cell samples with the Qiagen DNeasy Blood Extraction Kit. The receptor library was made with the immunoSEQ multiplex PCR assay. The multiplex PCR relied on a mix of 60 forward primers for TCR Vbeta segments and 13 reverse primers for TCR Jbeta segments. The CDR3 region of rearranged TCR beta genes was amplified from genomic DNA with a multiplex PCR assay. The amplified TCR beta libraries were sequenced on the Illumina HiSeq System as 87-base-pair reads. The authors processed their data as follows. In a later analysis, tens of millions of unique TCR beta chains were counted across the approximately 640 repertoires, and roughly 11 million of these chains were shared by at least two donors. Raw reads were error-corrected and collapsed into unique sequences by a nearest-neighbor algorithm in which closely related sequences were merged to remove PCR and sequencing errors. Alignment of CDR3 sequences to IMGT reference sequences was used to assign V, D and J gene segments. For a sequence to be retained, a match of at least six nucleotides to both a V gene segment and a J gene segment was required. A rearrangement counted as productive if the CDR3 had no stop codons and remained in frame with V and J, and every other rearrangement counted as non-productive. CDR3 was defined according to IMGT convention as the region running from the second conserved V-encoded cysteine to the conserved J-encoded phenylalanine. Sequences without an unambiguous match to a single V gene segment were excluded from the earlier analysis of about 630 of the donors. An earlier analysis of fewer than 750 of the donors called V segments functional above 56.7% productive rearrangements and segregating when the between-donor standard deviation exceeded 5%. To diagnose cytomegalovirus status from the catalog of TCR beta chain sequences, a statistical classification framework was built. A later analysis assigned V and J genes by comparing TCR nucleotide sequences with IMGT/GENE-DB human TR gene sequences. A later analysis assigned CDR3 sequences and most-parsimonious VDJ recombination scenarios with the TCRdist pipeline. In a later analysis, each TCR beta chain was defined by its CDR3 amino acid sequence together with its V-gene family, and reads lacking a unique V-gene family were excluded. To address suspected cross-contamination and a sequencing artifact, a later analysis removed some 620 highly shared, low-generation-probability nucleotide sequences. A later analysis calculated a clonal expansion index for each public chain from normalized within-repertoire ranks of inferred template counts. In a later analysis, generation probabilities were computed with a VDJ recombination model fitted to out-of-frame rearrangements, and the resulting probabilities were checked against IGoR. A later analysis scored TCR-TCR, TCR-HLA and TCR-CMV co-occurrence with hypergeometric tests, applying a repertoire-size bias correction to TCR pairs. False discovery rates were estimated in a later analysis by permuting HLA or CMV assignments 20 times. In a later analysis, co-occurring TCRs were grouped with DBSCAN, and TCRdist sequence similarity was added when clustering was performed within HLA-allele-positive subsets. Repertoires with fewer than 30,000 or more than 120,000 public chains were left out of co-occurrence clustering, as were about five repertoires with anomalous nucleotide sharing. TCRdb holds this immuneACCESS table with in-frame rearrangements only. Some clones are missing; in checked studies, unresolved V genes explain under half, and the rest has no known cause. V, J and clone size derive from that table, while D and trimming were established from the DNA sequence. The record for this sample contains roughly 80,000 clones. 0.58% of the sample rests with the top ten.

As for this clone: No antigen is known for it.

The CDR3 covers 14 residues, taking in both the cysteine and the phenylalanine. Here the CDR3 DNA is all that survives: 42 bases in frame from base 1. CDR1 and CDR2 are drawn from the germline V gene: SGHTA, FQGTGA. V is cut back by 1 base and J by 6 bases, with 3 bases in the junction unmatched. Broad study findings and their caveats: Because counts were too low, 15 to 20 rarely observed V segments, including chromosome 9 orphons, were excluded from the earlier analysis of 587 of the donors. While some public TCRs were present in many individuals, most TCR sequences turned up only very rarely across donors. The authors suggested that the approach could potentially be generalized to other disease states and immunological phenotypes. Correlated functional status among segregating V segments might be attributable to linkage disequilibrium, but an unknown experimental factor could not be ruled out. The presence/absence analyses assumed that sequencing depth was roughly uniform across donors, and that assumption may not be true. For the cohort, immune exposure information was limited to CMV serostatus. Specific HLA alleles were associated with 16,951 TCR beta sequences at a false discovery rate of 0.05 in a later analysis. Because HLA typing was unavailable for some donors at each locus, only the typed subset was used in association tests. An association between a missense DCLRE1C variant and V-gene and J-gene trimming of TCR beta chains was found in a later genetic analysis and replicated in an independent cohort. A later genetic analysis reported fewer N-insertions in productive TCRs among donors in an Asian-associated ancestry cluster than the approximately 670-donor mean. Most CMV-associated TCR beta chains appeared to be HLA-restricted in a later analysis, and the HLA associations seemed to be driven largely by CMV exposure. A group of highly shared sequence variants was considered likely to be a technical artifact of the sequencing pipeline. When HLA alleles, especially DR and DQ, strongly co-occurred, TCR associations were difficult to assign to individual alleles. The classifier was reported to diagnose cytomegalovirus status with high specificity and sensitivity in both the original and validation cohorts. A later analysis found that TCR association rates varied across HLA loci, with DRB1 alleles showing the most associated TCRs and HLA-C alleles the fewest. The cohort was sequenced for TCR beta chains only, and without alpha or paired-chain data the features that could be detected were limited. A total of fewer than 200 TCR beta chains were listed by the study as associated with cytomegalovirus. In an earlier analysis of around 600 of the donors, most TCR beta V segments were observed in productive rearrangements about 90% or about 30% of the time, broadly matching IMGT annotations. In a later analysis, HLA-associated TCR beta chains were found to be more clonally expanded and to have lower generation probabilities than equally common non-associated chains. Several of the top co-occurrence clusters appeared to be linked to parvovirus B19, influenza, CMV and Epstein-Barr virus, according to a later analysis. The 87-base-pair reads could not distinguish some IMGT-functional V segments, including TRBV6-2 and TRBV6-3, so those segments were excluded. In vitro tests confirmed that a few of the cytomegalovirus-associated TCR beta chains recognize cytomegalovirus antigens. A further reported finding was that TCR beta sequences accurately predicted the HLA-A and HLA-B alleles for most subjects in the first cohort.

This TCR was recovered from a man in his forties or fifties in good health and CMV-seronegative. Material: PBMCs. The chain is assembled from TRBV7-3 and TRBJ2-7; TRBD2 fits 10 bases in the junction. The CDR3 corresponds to CASSLRASGGEQYF. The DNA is TGTGCCAGCAGCTTAAGAGCTAGCGGGGGCGAGCAGTACTTC.